One sample yielded the 21 T cell receptor beta chains listed below, sequenced in a study of spatial heterogeneity in lung cancer. TCRdb re-called the 5' RACE reads with MiXCR, one entry per CDR3 protein. The sample records roughly 46,000 distinct CDR3 sequences, approximately 12% being singletons. Specified time point: sample taken at primary tumor resection. Sequencing of whole RNA from tumor, nontumor lung or frozen PBMC involved no sorting. This specimen was PBMCs, taken at surgery. These receptors were collected from a female donor with early-stage non-small cell lung cancer.

The gene calls are TRBV7-9 and TRBJ1-5, with D perhaps TRBD1 (6 bases). From germline, CDR1 is SEHNR and CDR2 FQNEAQ (reference sequence). Trimming took off 5 bases at V and 2 bases at J, with 13 bases between the two ends. CDR3 size: 15 residues. CDR3: CASSPPGAGNQPQHF. Here the CDR3 DNA reads TGTGCCAGCAGCCCCCCGGGGGCCGGCAATCAGCCCCAGCATTTT.

This clonotype was picked up a small number of times. This chain uses TRBV19 with TRBJ2-5, with 9 bases that match TRBD1. This CDR3 has 13 amino acids. Per the germline V gene, CDR1 is LNHDA and CDR2 is SQIVND (reference sequence). J was trimmed by 4 bases and V by 9 bases; bases with no gene match: 6. This chain's CDR3 is CASSTGGGETQYF. The CDR3 bases are TGTGCCAGCTCGACAGGGGGGGGAGAGACCCAGTACTTC.

V is TRBV20-1 and J is TRBJ1-1, with 9 bases fitting TRBD1. From germline, CDR1 is DFQATT and CDR2 SNEGSKA (reference sequence). The CDR3 has 16 residues. V shed 4 bases, J shed 4 bases, and the junction held 13 bases outside the gene matches. In nucleotides, the CDR3 is TGCAGTGCTACCCCTAACACGGGACAGGGATTCACTGAAGCTTTCTTT. The encoded protein is CSATPNTGQGFTEAFF.

CDR3 bases: TGTGCCAGCAGCTCCAACAGGGGACCCTACGAGCAGTACTTC. Translating it yields CASSSNRGPYEQYF. The chain carries TRBV13 and TRBJ2-7; TRBD1 matches 7 bases. Trimming removed 4 bases from V and 2 bases from J; junction bases left unmatched: 5. The CDR3 consists of 14 residues. From germline, CDR1 is PRHDT and CDR2 FYEKMQ (reference sequence).

Many counts were recorded for this clonotype. The chain employs TRBV3-1 and TRBJ1-5; D gene uncertain. CDR3 size: 13 residues. The V gene's germline CDR1 is LGHDT and CDR2 YNNKEL (reference sequence). The V and J ends lost 1 base and 3 bases respectively, with 4 bases between them. The CDR3 spells CASSQGDNQPQHF. The CDR3 nucleotides read TGTGCCAGCAGCCAAGGGGACAATCAGCCCCAGCATTTT. The whole variable domain, remainder taken from reference TRBV3-1 and TRBJ1-5, is DTAVSQTPKYLVTQMGNDKSIKCEQNLGHDTMYWYKQDSKKFLKIMFSYNNKELIINETVPNRFSPKSPDKAHLNLHINSLELGDSAVYFCASSQGDNQPQHFGDGTRLSIL.

This clonotype has just a few counts. The V call is TRBV7-2, the J call TRBJ2-1; TRBD1 agrees at 7 bases. The germline gives CDR1 SGHTA, CDR2 FQGNSA. J gave up 10 bases and V 5 bases, and 11 bases lay outside the gene matches. This CDR3 has 14 residues. The DNA of the CDR3 is TGTGCCAGCAGCCTAGGGGGCAGCGGCGGCGAGCAGTTCTTC. This gives the protein CASSLGGSGGEQFF.

This clonotype was seen only a few times. The rearrangement joins TRBV5-6 to TRBJ2-7, with 8 bases identical to TRBD2. Trimming took 2 bases from V and 2 from J; bases not matched to a gene: 3. CDR1 and CDR2 from the germline V gene are SGHDT and YYEEEE. The CDR3 is 14 residues long. CDR3 loop: CASSLGTRPYEQYF. In nucleotides, the CDR3 is TGTGCCAGCAGCTTAGGGACTAGGCCCTACGAGCAGTACTTC.

This chain links TRBV20-1 with TRBJ2-3, with TRBD2 as a possible D gene (6 bases). CDR3 size: 12 residues. Germline V gene lookup returns CDR1 DFQATT and CDR2 SNEGSKA (reference sequence). V gave up 6 bases and J gave up 5 bases, with 12 bases separating them. The CDR3 sequence: CSAPRLGDTQYF. As DNA, the CDR3 is TGCAGTGCCCCCCGACTAGGAGATACGCAGTATTTT.

A few counts support this clonotype. The DNA for the CDR3 is TGTGCCAGCAGCTTGAGTTCCCCGGGGGAGACCCAGTACTTC. It encodes CASSLSSPGETQYF. This sequence joins TRBV5-6 and TRBJ2-5; D is possibly TRBD2 (5 bases). This CDR3 has 14 amino acids. V was shortened by 1 base and J by 5 bases, with 12 bases between the two germline ends. The germline gives CDR1 SGHDT, CDR2 YYEEEE.

This clonotype came up a few times. The chain carries TRBV15 and TRBJ2-3; D gene unclear. This CDR3 is built from 13 residues. Germline CDR1 is LNHNV and CDR2 is YYDKDF (reference sequence). The V end was cut by 7 bases, the J end by 2 bases, with 10 bases between. CDR3 region: CATKRSNTDTQYF. CDR3 bases: TGTGCCACCAAACGTTCTAACACAGATACGCAGTATTTT.

The rearrangement joins TRBV10-3 to TRBJ2-6; 9 bases align to TRBD1. This CDR3 has 15 residues. The germline gives CDR1 ENHRY, CDR2 SYGVKD. J was trimmed by 1 base and V by 8 bases; bases with no gene match: 3. CDR3 loop: CAIGDRVSGANVLTF. CDR3 nucleotide sequence: TGTGCCATCGGGGACAGGGTTTCTGGGGCCAACGTCCTGACTTTC.

This clonotype was seen a few times. The chain links TRBV19 to TRBJ2-1, with 9 nucleotides matching TRBD1. Germline values: CDR1 LNHDA, CDR2 SQIVND (reference sequence). V dropped 3 bases and J dropped 0; count of bases not matched to a gene: 3. CDR3 length: 16 residues. The CDR3 loop reads CASSIGTGSSYNEQFF. For the CDR3, the DNA is TGTGCCAGTAGTATCGGGACAGGGAGCTCCTACAATGAGCAGTTCTTC.

CDR3 bases: TGCGCCAGCAGATCGGATCTAGCGGGGGGCCGGGGGACCCAGTACTTC. This gives the protein CASRSDLAGGRGTQYF. The chain uses TRBV5-1 and TRBJ2-5, with 11 positions matching TRBD2. V dropped 5 bases and J dropped 7; count of bases not matched to a gene: 13. CDR1 and CDR2 from the germline V gene are SGHRS and YFSETQ. There are 16 residues in the CDR3.

This chain links TRBV20-1 with TRBJ2-7; TRBD1 agrees at 9 bases. This CDR3 has 12 residues. The V gene's germline CDR1 is DFQATT and CDR2 SNEGSKA (reference sequence). V shed 4 bases and J 5 bases; nucleotides not matched to a gene: 3. This CDR3 reads CSATGQGHEQYF. The CDR3 DNA reads TGCAGTGCTACGGGACAGGGCCACGAGCAGTACTTC.

This clonotype was counted many times. V and J are TRBV27 and TRBJ1-5; TRBD1 matches at 9 bases. V gave up 5 bases and J gave up 6 bases; unmatched junction bases: 8. CDR3 length: 15 amino acids. Germline V gene data show CDR1 as MNHEY and CDR2 as SMNVEV (reference sequence). Here the CDR3 DNA reads TGTGCCAGCAGTCCGGGGACAGGGCTCAGTCAGCCCCAGCATTTT. It is translated as CASSPGTGLSQPQHF.

V is TRBV7-2 and J is TRBJ1-5, with a weak D call TRBD1 (6 bases). CDR1 is SGHTA, CDR2 FQGNSA, per germline. Trimming pared 2 bases from V and 5 bases from J, leaving 13 bases between. This CDR3 spans 15 amino acids. The CDR3 sequence is CASSLRGGQDQPQHF. CDR3 sequence (DNA): TGTGCCAGCAGCTTACGAGGGGGGCAGGATCAGCCCCAGCATTTT. The whole variable domain, filled in from reference TRBV7-2 and TRBJ1-5, reads GAGVSQSPSNKVTEKGKDVELRCDPISGHTALYWYRQSLGQGLEFLIYFQGNSAPDKSGLPSDRFSAERTGGSVSTLTIQRTQQEDSAVYLCASSLRGGQDQPQHFGDGTRLSIL.

This clonotype was recorded a few times. One junction end does not reproduce the germline sequence, and a read error may be involved. CDR3: CSVEDVGQGRYF. The CDR3, as DNA: TGCAGCGTTGAAGATGTAGGACAGGGGAGGTATTTT. This chain uses TRBV29-1 with TRBJ1-5; 9 bases line up with TRBD1. There are 12 residues in the CDR3. Germline V CDR1 and CDR2: SQVTM, ANQGSEA.

This clonotype was seen more than once but under ten times. This chain connects TRBV25-1 to TRBJ1-1; unclear D gene. This CDR3 has 11 amino acids. V lost 10 bases and J 3 bases, leaving 9 bases between the germline ends. Germline-derived CDR1 and CDR2 are MGHDK and SYGVNS. The CDR3 DNA is TGTGCCACCCGAGGGTACACTGAAGCTTTCTTT. Translation gives CATRGYTEAFF.

The chain combines TRBV7-2 with TRBJ2-3, with TRBD1 as a possible D gene (7 bases). Germline V lookup: CDR1 SGHTA, CDR2 FQGNSA. V was clipped by 5 bases and J by 7 bases, with 25 bases between them. This CDR3 is 17 amino acids long. CDR3 sequence reads: CASSAQPNVQGGHTQYF. The CDR3 bases are TGTGCCAGCAGCGCCCAACCCAACGTCCAGGGGGGTCATACGCAGTATTTT.

This clonotype occurred a few times. The chain couples TRBV20-1 to TRBJ2-4; D is unclear. In germline, CDR1 is DFQATT, CDR2 SNEGSKA (reference sequence). The V gene lost 7 bases and the J gene lost 4 bases, with 8 bases spanning the gap. This CDR3 spans 11 amino acids. The CDR3 protein is CSVPGKNIQYF. As DNA, the CDR3 is TGCAGTGTTCCTGGTAAAAACATTCAGTACTTC.

This clonotype has a count of ten or more. This chain connects TRBV12-3 or TRBV12-4 to TRBJ2-6; no reliable D call. This CDR3 contains 15 residues. Trimming shortened V by 3 bases and J by 1 base, and 7 bases separated the two germline ends. CDR3 residues: CASSFSGSGANVLTF. The CDR3, as DNA: TGTGCCAGCAGTTTTTCGGGTTCTGGGGCCAACGTCCTGACTTTC.